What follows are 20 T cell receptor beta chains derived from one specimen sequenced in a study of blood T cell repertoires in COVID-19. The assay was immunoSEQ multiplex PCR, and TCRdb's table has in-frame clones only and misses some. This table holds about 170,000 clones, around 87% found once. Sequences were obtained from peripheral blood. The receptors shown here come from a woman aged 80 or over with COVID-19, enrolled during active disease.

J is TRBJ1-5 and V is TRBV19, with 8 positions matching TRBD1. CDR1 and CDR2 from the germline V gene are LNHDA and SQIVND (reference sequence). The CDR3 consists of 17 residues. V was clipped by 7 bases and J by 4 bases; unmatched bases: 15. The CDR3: CASKEGQGMVRNQPQHF. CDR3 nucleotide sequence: TGTGCCAGTAAAGAAGGACAGGGAATGGTGAGAAATCAGCCCCAGCATTTT.

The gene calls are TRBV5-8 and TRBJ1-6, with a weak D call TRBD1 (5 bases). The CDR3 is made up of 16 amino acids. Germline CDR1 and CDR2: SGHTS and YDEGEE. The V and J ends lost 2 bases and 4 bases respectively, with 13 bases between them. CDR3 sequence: CASSFTGSPYNSPLHF. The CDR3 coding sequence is TGTGCCAGCAGCTTCACAGGCTCCCCGTATAATTCACCCCTCCACTTT.

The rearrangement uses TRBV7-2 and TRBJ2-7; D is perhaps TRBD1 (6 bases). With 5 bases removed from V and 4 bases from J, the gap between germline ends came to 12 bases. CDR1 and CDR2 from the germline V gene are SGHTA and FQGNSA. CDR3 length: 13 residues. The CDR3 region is CASSPGHHYEQYF. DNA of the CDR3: TGTGCCAGCAGCCCGGGACATCATTACGAGCAGTACTTC.

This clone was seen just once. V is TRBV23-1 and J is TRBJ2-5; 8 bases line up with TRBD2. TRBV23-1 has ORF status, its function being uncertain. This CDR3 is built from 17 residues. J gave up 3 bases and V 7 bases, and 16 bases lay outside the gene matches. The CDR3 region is CASTLGGALRGEETQYF. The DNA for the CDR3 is TGCGCCAGCACCCTCGGGGGGGCGCTAAGGGGAGAAGAGACCCAGTACTTC.

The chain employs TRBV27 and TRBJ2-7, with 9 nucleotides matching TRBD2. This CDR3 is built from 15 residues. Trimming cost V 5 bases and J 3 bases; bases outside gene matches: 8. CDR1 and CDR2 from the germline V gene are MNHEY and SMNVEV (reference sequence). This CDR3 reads CASSRGGTSYYEQYF. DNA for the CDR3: TGTGCCAGCAGTAGGGGTGGGACTAGCTACTACGAGCAGTACTTC.

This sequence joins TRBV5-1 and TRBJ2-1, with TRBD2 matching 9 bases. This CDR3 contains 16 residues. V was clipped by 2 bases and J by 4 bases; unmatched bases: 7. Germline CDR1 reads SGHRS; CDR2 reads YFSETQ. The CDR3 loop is CASSLTPSGKYNEQFF. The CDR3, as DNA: TGCGCCAGCAGCTTAACTCCTAGCGGGAAGTACAATGAGCAGTTCTTC.

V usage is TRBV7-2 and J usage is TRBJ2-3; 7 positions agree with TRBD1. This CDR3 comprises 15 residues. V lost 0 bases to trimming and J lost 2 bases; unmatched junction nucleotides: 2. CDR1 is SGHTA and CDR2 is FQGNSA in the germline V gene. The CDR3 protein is CASSLAGQNTDTQYF. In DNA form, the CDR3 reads TGTGCCAGCAGCTTAGCGGGACAGAACACAGATACGCAGTATTTT.

CDR3: CASSSRTGNTEAFF. The CDR3 nucleotides are TGTGCCAGCAGCTCACGGACAGGGAACACTGAAGCTTTCTTT. The rearrangement links TRBV11-2 to TRBJ1-1; 7 positions match TRBD1. After removal of 4 bases from V and 1 base from J, the junction contained 3 bases not matched to a gene. The CDR3 consists of 14 residues. CDR1 and CDR2 (germline): SGHAT, FQNNGV.

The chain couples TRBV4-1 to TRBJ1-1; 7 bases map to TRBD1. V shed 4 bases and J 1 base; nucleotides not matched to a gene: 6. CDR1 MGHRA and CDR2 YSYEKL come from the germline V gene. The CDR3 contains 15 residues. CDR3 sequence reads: CASSRVTGSNTEAFF. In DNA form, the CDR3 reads TGCGCCAGCAGCCGAGTGACAGGGTCGAACACTGAAGCTTTCTTT.

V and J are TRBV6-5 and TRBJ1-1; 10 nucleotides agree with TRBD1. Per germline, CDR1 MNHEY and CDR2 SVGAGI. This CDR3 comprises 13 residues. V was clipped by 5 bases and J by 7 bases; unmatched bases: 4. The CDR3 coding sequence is TGTGCCAGCAGTCGACAGGGGGCTGGTGAAGCTTTCTTT. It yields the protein CASSRQGAGEAFF.

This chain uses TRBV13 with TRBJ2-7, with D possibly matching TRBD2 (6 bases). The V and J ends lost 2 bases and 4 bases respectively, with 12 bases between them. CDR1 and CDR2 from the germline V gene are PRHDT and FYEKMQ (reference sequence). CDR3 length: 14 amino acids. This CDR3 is CASSLRGSRYEQYF. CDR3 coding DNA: TGTGCCAGCAGCTTACGGGGGAGTAGGTACGAGCAGTACTTC.

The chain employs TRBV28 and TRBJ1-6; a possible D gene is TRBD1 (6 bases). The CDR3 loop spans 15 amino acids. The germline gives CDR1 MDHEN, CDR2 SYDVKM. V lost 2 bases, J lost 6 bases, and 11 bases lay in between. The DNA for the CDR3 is TGTGCCAGCAGTTTACAGGGGCTCTCTAATTCACCCCTCCACTTT. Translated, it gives CASSLQGLSNSPLHF.

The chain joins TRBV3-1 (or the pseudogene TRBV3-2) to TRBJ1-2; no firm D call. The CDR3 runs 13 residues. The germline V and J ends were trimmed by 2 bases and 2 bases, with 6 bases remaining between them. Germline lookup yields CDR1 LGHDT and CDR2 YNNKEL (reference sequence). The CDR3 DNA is TGTGCCAGCAGCCAAACGGGAAACTATGGCTACACCTTC. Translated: CASSQTGNYGYTF.

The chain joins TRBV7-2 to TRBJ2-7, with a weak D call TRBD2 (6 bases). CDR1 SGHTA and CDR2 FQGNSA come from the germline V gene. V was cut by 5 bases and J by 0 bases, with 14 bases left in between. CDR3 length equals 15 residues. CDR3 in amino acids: CASSPSGHSSYEQYF. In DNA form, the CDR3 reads TGTGCCAGCAGCCCCAGCGGGCATAGCTCCTACGAGCAGTACTTC. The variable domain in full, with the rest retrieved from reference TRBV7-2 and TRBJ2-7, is GAGVSQSPSNKVTEKGKDVELRCDPISGHTALYWYRQSLGQGLEFLIYFQGNSAPDKSGLPSDRFSAERTGGSVSTLTIQRTQQEDSAVYLCASSPSGHSSYEQYFGPGTRLTVT.

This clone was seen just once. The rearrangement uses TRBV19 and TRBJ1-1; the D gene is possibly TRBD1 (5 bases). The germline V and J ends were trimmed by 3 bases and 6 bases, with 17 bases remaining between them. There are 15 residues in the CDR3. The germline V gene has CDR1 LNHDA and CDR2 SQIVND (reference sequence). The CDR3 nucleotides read TGTGCCAGTAGTATGGATGTTTGGGGGGAACCTGAAGCTTTCTTT. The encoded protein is CASSMDVWGEPEAFF. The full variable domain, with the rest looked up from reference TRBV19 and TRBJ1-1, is DGGITQSPKYLFRKEGQNVTLSCEQNLNHDAMYWYRQDPGQGLRLIYYSQIVNDFQKGDIAEGYSVSREKKESFPLTVTSAQKNPTAFYLCASSMDVWGEPEAFFGQGTRLTVV.

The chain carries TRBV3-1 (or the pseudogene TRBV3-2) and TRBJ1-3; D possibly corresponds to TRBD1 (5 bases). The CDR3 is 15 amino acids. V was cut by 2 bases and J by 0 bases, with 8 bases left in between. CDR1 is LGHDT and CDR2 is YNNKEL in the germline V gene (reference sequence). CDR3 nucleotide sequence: TGTGCCAGCAGCCAAAGGGGTCCCTCTGGAAACACCATATATTTT. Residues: CASSQRGPSGNTIYF.

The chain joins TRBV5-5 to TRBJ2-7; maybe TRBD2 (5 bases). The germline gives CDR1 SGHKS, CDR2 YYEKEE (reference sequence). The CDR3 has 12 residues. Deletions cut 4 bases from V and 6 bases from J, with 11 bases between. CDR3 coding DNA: TGTGCCAGCAGCCAAACAGAGGGCGAGCAGTACTTC. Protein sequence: CASSQTEGEQYF. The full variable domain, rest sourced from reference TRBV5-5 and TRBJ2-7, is DAGVTQSPTHLIKTRGQQVTLRCSPISGHKSVSWYQQVLGQGPQFIFQYYEKEERGRGNFPDRFSARQFPNYSSELNVNALLLGDSALYLCASSQTEGEQYFGPGTRLTVT.

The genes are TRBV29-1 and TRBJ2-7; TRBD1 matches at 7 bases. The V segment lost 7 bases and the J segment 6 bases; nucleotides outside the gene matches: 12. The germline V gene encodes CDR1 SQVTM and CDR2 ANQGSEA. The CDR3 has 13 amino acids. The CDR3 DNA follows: TGCAGCGCCGGGGACAGAACTATCGCCGAGCAGTACTTC. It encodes CSAGDRTIAEQYF.

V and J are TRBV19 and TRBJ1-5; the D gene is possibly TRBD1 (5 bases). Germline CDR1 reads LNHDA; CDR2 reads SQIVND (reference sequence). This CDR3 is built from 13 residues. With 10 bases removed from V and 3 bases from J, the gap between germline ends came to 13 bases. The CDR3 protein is CATEGLYNQPQHF. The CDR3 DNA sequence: TGTGCCACGGAGGGACTATACAATCAGCCCCAGCATTTT. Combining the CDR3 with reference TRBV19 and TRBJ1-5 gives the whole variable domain DGGITQSPKYLFRKEGQNVTLSCEQNLNHDAMYWYRQDPGQGLRLIYYSQIVNDFQKGDIAEGYSVSREKKESFPLTVTSAQKNPTAFYLCATEGLYNQPQHFGDGTRLSIL.

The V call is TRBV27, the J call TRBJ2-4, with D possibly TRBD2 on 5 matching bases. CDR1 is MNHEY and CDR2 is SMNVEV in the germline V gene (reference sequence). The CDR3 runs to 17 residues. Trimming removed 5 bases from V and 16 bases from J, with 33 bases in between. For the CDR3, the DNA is TGTGCCAGCAGTGCCATGGTAGGGAGTAACAGCAAAACAACGCTCTACTTC. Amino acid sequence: CASSAMVGSNSKTTLYF.